This T cell receptor (beta chain) is from a study of T cells in Graves' hyperthyroidism and ophthalmopathy. Researchers took RNA transcripts and amplified the TCR beta CDR3 regions from them. First-round RT-PCR with HTBI primers amplified the TCR CDR3 region. MiXCR was run by TCRdb on the multiplex PCR reads, yielding one entry per CDR3 protein. This sample has fewer than 800,000 distinct CDR3 sequences, with around 15% found just once. Ten or more counts support this clonotype. Source material: blood. The clonotype comes from a man aged 18 to 30 with Graves' hyperthyroidism.

CDR3: CASSLGHYSTDTQYF. CDR3 nucleotides: TGTGCCAGCAGCTTAGGTCACTATTCCACAGATACGCAGTATTTT. The chain carries TRBV7-2 and TRBJ2-3; D uncertain. The ends were cut back, 1 base at V and 2 bases at J, with 10 bases in the middle. Germline CDR1 is SGHTA and CDR2 is FQGNSA. This CDR3 has 15 residues.